This T cell receptor (beta chain) was captured by sequencing in a study of cytomegalovirus exposure and HLA in healthy donors. Germline CDR1 is SNHLY and CDR2 is FYNNEI. The CDR3 length is 13 residues. The trim removed 6 bases at V and 2 bases at J, leaving 2 bases unmatched. PCR employed 60 Vbeta and 13 Jbeta primers. Method: immunoSEQ multiplex PCR; TCRdb's copy keeps in-frame clones and lacks some. The table records about 130,000 clones, roughly four fifths of them present only once. This chain links TRBV2 with TRBJ2-7, with 9 bases lining up with TRBD1. Input material: PBMCs. This receptor was identified in a woman in her forties or fifties in good health and CMV-seropositive. CDR3 in amino acids: CASRGTGPYEQYF. DNA for the CDR3: TGTGCCAGCAGGGGGACAGGGCCCTACGAGCAGTACTTC.